These T cell receptor beta chains were read from a single sample in a study of OX40 agonist ivuxolimab in advanced cancers. The repertoire was sequenced with immunoSEQ multiplex PCR; TCRdb's copy has only in-frame clones and lacks some. The sample has more than 65,000 clones; about 81% are singletons. Material: CD4+ or CD8+ T cells sorted from blood, obtained in a trial of the OX40 agonist ivuxolimab. These receptors were obtained from an adult with an advanced solid tumor such as melanoma, head and neck, liver or kidney cancer. Both conserved end residues are trimmed from each CDR3. The D gene is left open where the match is weak.

>TRBJ2-3|TRBV5-6|NA
ASSLYAGRTQY
>TRBJ2-3|TRBV18|NA
ASSPISDTDTQY
>TRBJ1-2|TRBV30|TRBD1
AWRLQGANGYT
>TRBJ2-6|TRBV11-3|NA
ASSPQGGDSGANVLT
>TRBJ2-6|TRBV9|NA
ASSATGYSGANVLT
>TRBJ2-1|TRBV7-8|NA
ASSLPGVDEQF
>TRBJ1-6|TRBV19|NA
ASSPWDSPLH
>TRBJ1-4|TRBV30|TRBD1
AWSEDRGGEKLF
>TRBJ1-5|TRBV29-1|NA
SVGEGLLGNQPQH
>TRBJ1-3|TRBV5-1|NA
ASSPRTDGNTIY
>NA|TRBV5-1|TRBD2
ASSLALAGTYEQY
>TRBJ1-1|TRBV7-2|NA
ASSLTQTTEAF
>TRBJ1-6|TRBV5-1|NA
ASSFTTQGIGYNSPLH
>TRBJ2-5|TRBV4-1|NA
ASSLSQGPDETQY
>TRBJ1-5|TRBV15|NA
ATSRGLDITNQPQH
>TRBJ2-1|TRBV19|NA
ASSIRYEQF
>TRBJ2-1|TRBV7-2|TRBD2
ASSSGTSGYNEQF
>TRBJ2-6|TRBV18|TRBD1
ASSGQVSSGANVLT
>TRBJ2-5|TRBV6-5|TRBD2
ASSYSKAGLGETQY
>TRBJ2-3|TRBV5-4|TRBD2
ASSQTSGSKDTQY
>TRBJ2-6|TRBV11-2|NA
ASNPPAGANVLT
>TRBJ2-3|TRBV19|TRBD2
ASSSTSARGRDTQY